These T cell receptor beta chains were read from a single sample in a study of T cell repertoires in cytomegalovirus infection. TCRdb recomputed calls from the reads with MiXCR, one row per CDR3 protein. The repertoire holds 200,000 to 250,000 distinct CDR3 sequences, with over 20% as singletons. Material: CD8+ T cells from PBMCs. The receptors come from a human donor in good health (CMV status not recorded). Some clones in this sample may be carry-over from other donors' samples. CDR3s include the opening cysteine and the closing phenylalanine or tryptophan. The D gene is left open where the match is weak. A row's size may be missing; if present it is once, few, many or a size class.

J: TRBJ2-5; D: .; V: TRBV11-2; size: .; DNA: TGTGCCAGCAACCCCGGGGGAGAGACCCAGTACTTC; CDR3: CASNPGGETQYF
J: TRBJ1-5; D: .; V: TRBV28; size: .; DNA: TGTGCCAGCAAAGAAGTTTATAGCAATCAGCCCCAGCATTTT; CDR3: CASKEVYSNQPQHF
J: TRBJ1-2; D: .; V: TRBV6-6; size: .; DNA: TGTGCCAGCAGTTACGGGGCAGGGGCCTATGGCTACACCTTC; CDR3: CASSYGAGAYGYTF
J: TRBJ2-3; D: TRBD2; V: TRBV7-9; size: .; DNA: TGTGCCAGCAGCTCCACTGAAGCGGGGGCCTACACAGATACGCAGTATTTT; CDR3: CASSSTEAGAYTDTQYF
J: TRBJ2-1; D: .; V: TRBV9; size: .; DNA: TGTGCCAGCAGCGATGCTGAGCAGTTCTTC; CDR3: CASSDAEQFF
J: TRBJ2-1; D: .; V: TRBV7-2; size: many; DNA: TGTGCCAGCAGCCTAGAGACTAGCTACAATGAGCAGTTCTTC; CDR3: CASSLETSYNEQFF
J: TRBJ1-1; D: .; V: TRBV13; size: once; DNA: TGTGCCAGCAGCTTAGAGCAGGGGTTTGATAATGCTTTCTTT; CDR3: CASSLEQGFDNAFF
J: TRBJ2-7; D: TRBD1; V: TRBV7-8; size: many; DNA: TGTGCCAGCGGCCTCTCACAGGGGATCAGCGAGCAGTACTTC; CDR3: CASGLSQGISEQYF
J: TRBJ1-1; D: .; V: TRBV7-2; size: many; DNA: TGTGCCAGCAGCTCAGGCAGGGGGAACACTGAAGCTTTCTTT; CDR3: CASSSGRGNTEAFF
J: TRBJ1-2; D: TRBD1; V: TRBV28; size: .; DNA: TGTGCCAGCAGACCGGGACAGGGTATCGGTGGCTACACCTTC; CDR3: CASRPGQGIGGYTF
J: TRBJ2-1; D: TRBD1; V: TRBV18; size: many; DNA: TGTGCCAGCTCACATGAGACAGGGGGTTACAATGAGCAGTTCTTC; CDR3: CASSHETGGYNEQFF
J: TRBJ2-3; D: .; V: TRBV28; size: many; DNA: TGTGCCAGCAGTTCTTTCGGGGTTAGCACAGATACGCAGTATTTT; CDR3: CASSSFGVSTDTQYF
J: TRBJ2-6; D: .; V: TRBV30; size: .; DNA: TGTGCCTGTCTACGGGCCAACGTCCTGACTTTC; CDR3: CACLRANVLTF
J: TRBJ2-1; D: .; V: TRBV7-2; size: many; DNA: TGTGCCAGCAGCTTGGACGGTAGCTCCTACAATGAGCAGTTCTTC; CDR3: CASSLDGSSYNEQFF
J: TRBJ2-1; D: TRBD1; V: TRBV6-1; size: many; DNA: TGTGCCAGCAGAAGGACAGGGGGGAAAAGCTCCTACAATGAGCAGTTCTTC; CDR3: CASRRTGGKSSYNEQFF
J: TRBJ1-2; D: TRBD1; V: TRBV28; size: few; DNA: TGTGCCAGCAGTGGCAACCGGGACAGGGGATCAGGTGGCTACACCTTC; CDR3: CASSGNRDRGSGGYTF
J: TRBJ2-5; D: TRBD1; V: TRBV19; size: few; DNA: TGTGCCAGTAGTCGACAGGGGGCCCCGGAGACCCAGTACTTC; CDR3: CASSRQGAPETQYF
J: TRBJ2-7; D: .; V: TRBV7-3; size: .; DNA: TGTGCCAGCAGCCCTGGCGGGAACTACGAGCAGTACTTC; CDR3: CASSPGGNYEQYF
J: TRBJ1-1; D: .; V: TRBV6-1; size: many; DNA: TGTGCCAGCAGTCCGGTGAAAGGGACCACTGAAGCTTTCTTT; CDR3: CASSPVKGTTEAFF
J: TRBJ2-3; D: .; V: TRBV28; size: .; DNA: TGTGCCAGCCACCAAAGGGGATCCCGTTACACAGATACGCAGTATTTT; CDR3: CASHQRGSRYTDTQYF
J: TRBJ2-1; D: TRBD2; V: TRBV7-2; size: .; DNA: TGTGCCAGCAGCTTAGGGAGCGGGGCCTCCTACAATGAGCAGTTCTTC; CDR3: CASSLGSGASYNEQFF
J: TRBJ1-2; D: TRBD1; V: TRBV29-1; size: .; DNA: TGCAGCGTTGAAGTAGGGACAGGGATCGGCTACACCTTC; CDR3: CSVEVGTGIGYTF
J: TRBJ2-1; D: TRBD1; V: TRBV19; size: few; DNA: TGTGCCAGTACCGGGACAGGGCCGGGGGAGCAGTTCTTC; CDR3: CASTGTGPGEQFF
J: TRBJ2-1; D: .; V: TRBV19; size: .; DNA: TGTGCCAGTAGTTCAGGGGGGGGGGATTACAATGAGCAGTTCTTC; CDR3: CASSSGGGDYNEQFF
J: TRBJ1-6; D: .; V: TRBV11-2; size: few; DNA: TGTGCCAGCAGCTTAGAGCCGGCGAGCTCCTATAATTCACCCCTCCACTTT; CDR3: CASSLEPASSYNSPLHF
J: TRBJ2-1; D: .; V: TRBV10-3; size: .; DNA: TGTGCCATCAGTGAAAGTGACGTCTATGAGCAGTTCTTC; CDR3: CAISESDVYEQFF
J: TRBJ1-1; D: .; V: TRBV28; size: .; DNA: TGTGCCAGCAGTAAAGACAGCACTGAGAACACTGAAGCTTTCTTT; CDR3: CASSKDSTENTEAFF
J: TRBJ2-4; D: .; V: TRBV20-1; size: .; DNA: TGCAGTGCTAGAGATGTGACTAGTGGGGCCATTCAGTACTTC; CDR3: CSARDVTSGAIQYF
J: TRBJ1-5; D: .; V: TRBV19; size: .; DNA: TGTGCCAGTAGTATGCTACCGAATCAGCCCCAGCATTTT; CDR3: CASSMLPNQPQHF
J: TRBJ1-1; D: .; V: TRBV9; size: .; DNA: TGTGCCAGCAGCCCATCGGGTTACTTGAACACTGAAGCTTTCTTT; CDR3: CASSPSGYLNTEAFF
J: TRBJ2-1; D: .; V: TRBV7-9; size: few; DNA: TGTGCCAGCAGCTTAGACGGGGTAACTGAAAATGAGCAGTTCTTC; CDR3: CASSLDGVTENEQFF
J: TRBJ1-2; D: .; V: TRBV9; size: .; DNA: TGTACCAGCAGCGTGGGGAACTATGGCTACACCTTC; CDR3: CTSSVGNYGYTF
J: TRBJ2-1; D: .; V: TRBV7-2; size: many; DNA: TGTGCCAGCAGCTTAGGGGTGGGCAATGAGCAGTTCTTC; CDR3: CASSLGVGNEQFF
J: TRBJ2-2; D: TRBD1; V: TRBV2; size: .; DNA: TGTGCCAGCAAGGTAGAAGGACAGGGGGCCGCCGGGGAGCTGTTTTTT; CDR3: CASKVEGQGAAGELFF
J: TRBJ2-1; D: .; V: TRBV7-6; size: few; DNA: TGTGCCAGCAGCCCCGACACTCCTAGTAATGAGCAGTTCTTC; CDR3: CASSPDTPSNEQFF
J: TRBJ2-5; D: .; V: TRBV11-2; size: .; DNA: TGTGCCAGCAGCTTTTACTTGGGGGAAGAGACCCAGTACTTC; CDR3: CASSFYLGEETQYF
J: TRBJ1-2; D: .; V: TRBV6-5; size: .; DNA: TGTGCCAGCAGACAGGGAAGTAACTATGGCTACACCTTC; CDR3: CASRQGSNYGYTF
J: TRBJ2-2; D: TRBD2; V: TRBV3-1; size: .; DNA: TGTGCCAGCAGCCATCTAGCGGGGGGGCAATCCGGGGAGCTGTTTTTT; CDR3: CASSHLAGGQSGELFF
J: TRBJ1-1; D: .; V: TRBV20-1; size: .; DNA: TGCAGTGCGAGTCCGGGACCGTGGAACACTGAAGCTTTCTTT; CDR3: CSASPGPWNTEAFF
J: TRBJ1-5; D: .; V: TRBV29-1; size: few; DNA: TGCAGCGTTGTGCCAGACAATAGCAATCAGCCCCAGCATTTT; CDR3: CSVVPDNSNQPQHF
J: TRBJ2-1; D: .; V: TRBV7-6; size: many; DNA: TGTGCCAGCAGCTTAAACCCCCTTGCCTACAATGAGCAGTTCTTC; CDR3: CASSLNPLAYNEQFF